This T cell receptor beta chain was captured by sequencing in a study of graft-versus-host responses after intestinal transplantation. In the study overall: Recipients were all induced with anti-thymocyte globulin, then given tacrolimus and steroids for 3 to 4 years. The study, taken as a whole, reports: Circulating GvH clone levels at their peak were associated with HvG declines (early post-transplant). Marrow from the recipient contained GvH clones, some of which had appeared first in ileum or blood. Within allografts, high graft-versus-host to host-versus-graft clonal ratios were seen among patients with graft-donor T cell macrochimerism.

Clones were read by immunoSEQ multiplex PCR, and TCRdb kept only the in-frame ones, dropping some. The sample yields roughly 73,000 clones, roughly 87% seen once. The length of the CDR3 is 14 residues. Trimming shortened V by 9 bases and J by 0 bases, and 15 bases separated the two germline ends. CDR1 is MNHEY, CDR2 SVGAGI, per germline. About this clone: Its antigen is currently unknown.

The rearrangement links TRBV6-5 to TRBJ2-7; D not certain. The sequencing used unstimulated CD8+ T cells sorted from spleen or lymph node cells, collected before transplant. The source of this sequence is a human donor who was the organ donor for an intestinal transplant. The chain's CDR3 is CASQNQENSYEQYF. CDR3 nucleotide sequence: TGTGCCAGTCAAAATCAGGAGAACTCCTACGAGCAGTACTTC.